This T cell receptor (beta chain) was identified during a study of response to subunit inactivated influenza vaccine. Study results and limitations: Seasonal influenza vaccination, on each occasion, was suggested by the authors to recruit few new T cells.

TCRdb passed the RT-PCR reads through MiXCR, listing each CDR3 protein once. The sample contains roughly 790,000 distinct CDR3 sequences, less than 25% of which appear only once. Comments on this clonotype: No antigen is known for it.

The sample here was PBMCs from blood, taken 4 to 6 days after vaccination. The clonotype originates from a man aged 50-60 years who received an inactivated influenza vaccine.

The chain's CDR3 is CASSATDYGYTF. For the CDR3, the DNA is TGTGCCAGCAGCGCGACTGACTATGGCTACACCTTC. The V and J genes are TRBV6-2 or TRBV6-3 and TRBJ1-2; the D is unclear. Germline CDR1 MNHEY, CDR2 SVGEGT. The CDR3 covers 12 residues. V was cut by 6 bases and J by 3 bases, with 8 bases left in between.